This T cell receptor beta chain emerged from a study of T-cell memory formation after mild COVID-19. The germline V and J ends were trimmed by 4 bases and 1 base, with 10 bases remaining between them. The germline V gene encodes CDR1 DFQATT and CDR2 SNEGSKA (reference sequence). The CDR3 covers 13 residues. TCRdb redid the calling of the 5' RACE reads with MiXCR, one entry per CDR3 protein. The sample has approximately 260,000 distinct CDR3 sequences, 16% seen once. This clonotype has just a few counts. This sequence joins TRBV20-1 and TRBJ1-1; unclear D gene. This receptor was taken from a man aged 18 to 30 who had mild COVID-19 (a few samples of this study predate the infection). Cell type and time point are not known. Sequencing was carried out using PBMCs or a T cell subset sorted from them (not recorded which). The CDR3 sequence is CSAISYQNTEAFF. As DNA, the CDR3 is TGCAGTGCTATCTCCTATCAGAACACTGAAGCTTTCTTT.